This T cell receptor (beta chain) was obtained from a study of beta chain features in type 1 diabetes. Whole-study results and caveats: A moderate, significant TCRB CDR3 shortening appeared in type 1 diabetes across four CD4+ subsets.

This clone was observed a handful of times. Its antigen remains unidentified. Sequenced material consisted of expressed TCRB transcripts (all of the isolated RNA was reverse transcribed). The method was immunoSEQ multiplex PCR; TCRdb's version includes in-frame clones alone and lacks a portion of them. Of hundreds of thousands of clones detected, around 15% appear once; the ten largest clones hold about 0.097%. Germline V CDR1 and CDR2: SSHAT, FNYEAQ (reference sequence). Trimming shortened V by 5 bases and J by 3 bases, and 14 bases separated the two germline ends. The CDR3 loop spans 15 amino acids. A sort by CD45RO/CCR7/CD25/CD127/CD95/CD27 yielded CD4+ naive, central memory, regulatory and stem cell-like memory cells.

The chain combines TRBV7-7 with TRBJ1-3, with D possibly matching TRBD1 (5 bases). The sequenced sample was naive CD4+ T cells from blood. The TCR originated in a man aged 18 to 29 in good health. The CDR3 DNA reads as TGTGCCAGCAGCCCCGGGGGTATGGTTGGAAACACCATATATTTT. Amino acids: CASSPGGMVGNTIYF.